This TCR beta chain was recovered during a study of breast tumors, draining lymph nodes, adjacent tissues (dated by TCRdb to 2016 to 2017). Regarding the research as a whole: In breast cancer patients, the study compared the TCR beta repertoires of tumor, adjacent nontumor tissue and axillary lymph nodes. In human breast cancer, the study set out to evaluate how tumor, surrounding tissue and draining lymph node repertoires relate to one another and whether T cells may move between these sites.

This sample was sequenced with an Illumina HiSeq 2000. Multiplex PCR amplification was used to build the TCR beta chain libraries. High-throughput sequencing was used to analyze the amplified TCR beta chain products. The public reads were reprocessed in TCRdb via fastp at Q25 and MiXCR, keeping in-frame beta chains. Every CDR3 protein is listed once, alongside the most common genes and DNA of its rows. For this sample there are some 100,000 distinct CDR3 sequences; 21% appear just once. The ten largest clones add up to less than 1.5% of the sample. This clonotype has only a few counts. Its antigen specificity is not known. With a much larger clone just one base away, this may be a read error. Lymph node samples came from the axillary draining lymph nodes of breast cancer patients. Inclusive of the bounding cysteine and phenylalanine, the CDR3 is 13 residues long. CDR3 DNA only is kept here, 39 bases in frame from base 1. The germline V gene provides CDR1 SGHRS and CDR2 YFSETQ.

Summary of the overall study and its limitations: A scenario in which most tumor T cells derive from the lymph node and then expand within tumor tissue was judged to be consistent with the data. Tumors showed preferential V and J gene usage, and their T-cell repertoire diversity fell below that of lymph nodes yet above that of nontumor tissue. Rather than being directly demonstrated, the conclusion that tumor T cells originate in lymph nodes was presented as consistent with a hypothesis. Tumor and nontumor tissue repertoires were significantly more similar in luminal-like than in basal-like breast cancer.

Recombination joined TRBV5-1 with TRBJ2-5; there is no confident call for the D gene. The sequenced sample consisted of axillary lymph node tissue. The receptor was derived from a female donor with breast cancer. Some clones in this sample may be carry-over from other donors' samples. The DNA sequence reads TGCGCCAGCTCGGGTACTAACCAAGGGACCCAGTACTTC. It codes for CASSGTNQGTQYF.